This entry lists 12 T cell receptor beta chains sequenced from one sample in a study of blood T cell repertoires in COVID-19. Libraries were prepared by immunoSEQ multiplex PCR; TCRdb keeps only in-frame clonotypes and omits some of them. The sample has approximately 210,000 clones; 84% are singletons. The material sequenced was peripheral blood. Every receptor here comes from a woman between 50 and 59 years old with active or convalescent COVID-19.

This clone was seen a handful of times. This rearrangement joins TRBV7-9 to TRBJ1-1; TRBD1 agrees at 8 bases. Trimming cost V 8 bases and J 3 bases; bases outside gene matches: 11. Germline values: CDR1 SEHNR, CDR2 FQNEAQ (reference sequence). The CDR3 consists of 15 residues. The CDR3 DNA is TGTGCCAGCTCCCAGGGGGCAGGGGGGGACACTGAAGCTTTCTTT. Translating it yields CASSQGAGGDTEAFF.

The V and J genes are TRBV18 and TRBJ2-3, with TRBD1 matching over 12 bases. V lost 3 bases and J lost 4; bases outside the gene matches: 5. Germline assignment: CDR1 KGHSH and CDR2 LQKENI. The CDR3 covers 16 residues. CDR3 DNA: TGTGCCAGCTCACCTGGGGGGACAGGGGGCCCAGATACGCAGTATTTT. Protein product: CASSPGGTGGPDTQYF.

This rearrangement joins TRBV4-2 to TRBJ2-1; 14 positions agree with TRBD2. CDR3 length: 15 residues. J gave up 8 bases and V 3 bases, and 3 bases lay outside the gene matches. The germline V gene has CDR1 LGHNA and CDR2 YNFKEQ. This CDR3 is CASSQTSGGADEQFF. CDR3 bases: TGTGCCAGCAGCCAGACTAGCGGGGGGGCGGATGAGCAGTTCTTC.

The chain uses TRBV10-1 and TRBJ2-5; perhaps TRBD1 as D (5 bases). The V end was cut by 3 bases, the J end by 5 bases, with 10 bases between. This CDR3 spans 13 amino acids. Germline-derived CDR1 and CDR2 are WNHNN and SYGVQD (reference sequence). This chain's CDR3 is CASSDQGRETQYF. The CDR3 DNA reads as TGCGCCAGCAGTGACCAGGGCCGCGAGACCCAGTACTTC.

The chain couples TRBV11-2 to TRBJ2-7; 7 positions match TRBD1. The germline V gene has CDR1 SGHAT and CDR2 FQNNGV. V shed 1 base and J 4 bases; nucleotides not matched to a gene: 7. The length of the CDR3 is 15 residues. CDR3 sequence: CASSLGRQGWYEQYF. The CDR3 DNA is TGTGCCAGCAGCTTAGGCCGACAGGGTTGGTACGAGCAGTACTTC. Together with reference TRBV11-2 and TRBJ2-7, the CDR3 gives the full variable domain: EAGVAQSPRYKIIEKRQSVAFWCNPISGHATLYWYQQILGQGPKLLIQFQNNGVVDDSQLPKDRFSAERLKGVDSTLKIQPAKLEDSAVYLCASSLGRQGWYEQYFGPGTRLTVT.

The J gene is TRBJ2-7, the V gene TRBV2, with 10 bases identical to TRBD1. Trimming at V came to 7 bases and at J to 3 bases, leaving 6 bases not matched to a gene. CDR3 length equals 14 residues. Germline values: CDR1 SNHLY, CDR2 FYNNEI. CDR3 nucleotides: TGTGCCAGCAAAGCGGGACAGGGGCTCTACGAGCAGTACTTC. This encodes CASKAGQGLYEQYF.

This clone was detected once. The V and J genes are TRBV28 and TRBJ2-7, with D possibly being TRBD1 (5 bases). Germline values: CDR1 MDHEN, CDR2 SYDVKM. V shed 4 bases and J shed 0 bases, with 13 bases lying between them. This CDR3 spans 15 amino acids. The CDR3 loop reads CASSSGKGFSYEQYV. In DNA form, the CDR3 reads TGTGCCAGCAGTTCCGGAAAGGGGTTCTCCTACGAGCAGTACGTC.

V usage is TRBV5-1 and J usage is TRBJ1-1; tentatively, D is TRBD1 (5 bases). The length of the CDR3 is 14 residues. V was clipped by 4 bases and J by 8 bases, with 18 bases between them. Looked up from germline, CDR1 is SGHRS and CDR2 is YFSETQ. DNA of the CDR3: TGCGCCAGCAGCGATGGGGGAGGGCTCCTAGAAGCTTTCTTT. This encodes CASSDGGGLLEAFF.

This clone was seen a single time. The gene calls are TRBV3-1 (or the pseudogene TRBV3-2) and TRBJ1-6; D gene unclear. The V gene's germline CDR1 is LGHDT and CDR2 YNNKEL (reference sequence). This CDR3 contains 16 residues. Trimming took 0 bases from V and 10 from J, leaving 16 bases between them. CDR3 loop: CASSQDSWQVNSPLHF. The CDR3 nucleotides read TGTGCCAGCAGCCAAGATTCTTGGCAGGTCAACTCACCCCTCCACTTT.

The rearrangement uses TRBV5-6 and TRBJ2-5, with 10 bases aligning to TRBD1. The trim removed 4 bases at V and 5 bases at J, leaving 8 bases unmatched. The CDR3 runs to 15 residues. CDR1 and CDR2 from the germline V gene are SGHDT and YYEEEE. The CDR3 sequence: CASSPTGTGVETQYF. Written as DNA, the CDR3 is TGTGCCAGCAGCCCAACCGGGACAGGGGTCGAGACCCAGTACTTC.

The rearrangement links TRBV7-9 to TRBJ1-1; unclear D gene. Looked up from germline, CDR1 is SEHNR and CDR2 is FQNEAQ (reference sequence). V lost 3 bases, J lost 6 bases, and 11 bases lay in between. The CDR3 is 13 residues long. CDR3 sequence (DNA): TGTGCCAGCAGCTTTGACGGAGGGTCTGAAGCTTTCTTT. This sequence encodes CASSFDGGSEAFF.

V usage is TRBV19 and J usage is TRBJ2-3; weak D call: TRBD2 (5 bases). The CDR3 contains 17 residues. CDR1 and CDR2 from the germline V gene are LNHDA and SQIVND (reference sequence). Trimming took 1 base from V and 1 from J, leaving 15 bases between them. The CDR3 reads CASSIVDRGVGTDTQYF. The CDR3 coding sequence is TGTGCCAGTAGTATAGTCGACCGGGGAGTGGGCACAGATACGCAGTATTTT.